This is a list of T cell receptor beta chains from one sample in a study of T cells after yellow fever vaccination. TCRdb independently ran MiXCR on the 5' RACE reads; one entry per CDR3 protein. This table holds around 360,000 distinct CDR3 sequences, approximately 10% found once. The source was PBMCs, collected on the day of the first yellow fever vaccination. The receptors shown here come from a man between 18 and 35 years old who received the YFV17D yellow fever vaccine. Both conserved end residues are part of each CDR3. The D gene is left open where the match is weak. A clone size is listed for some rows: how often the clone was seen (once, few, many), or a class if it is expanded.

CASSQMTGPGYF | TGTGCCAGCAGCCAAATGACAGGTCCGGGGTACTTC | TRBJ2-7 | - | few | TRBV14
CAISGGQGGDTQYF | TGTGCCATCAGCGGCGGACAGGGCGGGGATACGCAGTATTTT | TRBJ2-3 | TRBD1 | many | TRBV10-3
CASGLHTQYF | TGTGCCAGCGGACTCCATACGCAGTATTTT | TRBJ2-3 | - | - | TRBV11-2
CSVEAQGLDTQYF | TGCAGCGTTGAAGCCCAGGGGCTAGATACGCAGTATTTT | TRBJ2-3 | - | many | TRBV29-1
CASSSPTGTGYGYTF | TGTGCCAGCAGTAGCCCGACAGGGACGGGCTATGGCTACACCTTC | TRBJ1-2 | TRBD1 | - | TRBV6-2/TRBV6-3
CASSQRLAGEETQYF | TGTGCCAGCAGCCAAAGACTAGCGGGGGAAGAGACCCAGTACTTC | TRBJ2-5 | TRBD2 | few | TRBV5-6
CASSPRTAGANVLTF | TGTGCCAGCAGCCCTAGGACAGCTGGGGCCAACGTCCTGACTTTC | TRBJ2-6 | - | - | TRBV3-1
CASSLAPGGGNTIYF | TGTGCCAGCAGCTTGGCCCCGGGAGGTGGAAACACCATATATTTT | TRBJ1-3 | - | - | TRBV11-2
CSFVLLAYNEQFF | TGCAGTTTTGTTCTCCTAGCGTACAATGAGCAGTTCTTC | TRBJ2-1 | - | - | TRBV20-1
CASSYGDRATGELFF | TGTGCCAGCAGCTACGGGGACAGGGCCACCGGGGAGCTGTTTTTT | TRBJ2-2 | TRBD1 | - | TRBV6-2/TRBV6-3
CASSLQDRVNEKLFF | TGTGCCAGCAGCTTACAGGACAGGGTCAATGAAAAACTGTTTTTT | TRBJ1-4 | TRBD1 | few | TRBV7-2
CASSRAGPIRSDTQYF | TGTGCCAGCAGCCGCGCGGGACCAATACGCTCAGATACGCAGTATTTT | TRBJ2-3 | - | - | TRBV7-2
CSVAGAGDNYGYTF | TGCAGCGTTGCGGGGGCAGGGGACAACTATGGCTACACCTTC | TRBJ1-2 | - | few | TRBV29-1
CASSAPAPF | TGCGCCAGCAGCGCCCCGGCTCCGTTT | TRBJ1-3 | - | many | TRBV5-1